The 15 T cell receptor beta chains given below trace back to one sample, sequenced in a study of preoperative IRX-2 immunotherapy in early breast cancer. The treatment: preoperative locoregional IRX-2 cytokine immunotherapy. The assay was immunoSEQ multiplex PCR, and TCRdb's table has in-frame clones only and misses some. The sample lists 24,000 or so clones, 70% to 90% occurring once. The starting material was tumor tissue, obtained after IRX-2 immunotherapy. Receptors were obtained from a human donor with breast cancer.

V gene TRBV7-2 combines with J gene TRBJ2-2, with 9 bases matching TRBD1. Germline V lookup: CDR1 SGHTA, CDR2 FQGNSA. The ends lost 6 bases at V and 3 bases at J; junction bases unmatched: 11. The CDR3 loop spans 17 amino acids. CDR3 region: CASSRPTDRGDTGELFF. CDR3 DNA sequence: TGTGCCAGCAGTCGACCAACCGACAGGGGGGACACCGGGGAGCTGTTTTTT.

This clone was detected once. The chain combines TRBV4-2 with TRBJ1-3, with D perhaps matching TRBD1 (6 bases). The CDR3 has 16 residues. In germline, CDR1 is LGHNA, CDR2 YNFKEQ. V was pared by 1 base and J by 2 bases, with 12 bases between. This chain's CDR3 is CASSQGDRTPGNTIYF. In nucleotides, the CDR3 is TGTGCCAGCAGCCAAGGTGACAGGACCCCTGGAAACACCATATATTTT.

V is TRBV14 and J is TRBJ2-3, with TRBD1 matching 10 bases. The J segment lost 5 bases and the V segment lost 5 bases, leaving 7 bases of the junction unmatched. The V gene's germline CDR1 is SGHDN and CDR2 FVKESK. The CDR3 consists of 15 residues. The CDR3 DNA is TGTGCCAGCAGCTGGACAGGGGGACGGAAAGATACGCAGTATTTT. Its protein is CASSWTGGRKDTQYF.

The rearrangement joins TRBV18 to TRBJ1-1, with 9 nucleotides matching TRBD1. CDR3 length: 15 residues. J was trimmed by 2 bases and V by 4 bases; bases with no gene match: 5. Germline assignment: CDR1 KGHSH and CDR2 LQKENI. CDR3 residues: CASSRQTGGNTEAFF. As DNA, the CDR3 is TGTGCCAGCTCACGACAGACAGGGGGAAACACTGAAGCTTTCTTT.

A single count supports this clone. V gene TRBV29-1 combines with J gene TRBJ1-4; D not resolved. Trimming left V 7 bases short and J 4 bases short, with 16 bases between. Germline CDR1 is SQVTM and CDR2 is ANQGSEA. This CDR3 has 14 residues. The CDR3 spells CSANDRGNNEKLFF. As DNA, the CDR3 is TGCAGCGCCAACGATCGGGGTAATAATGAAAAACTGTTTTTT. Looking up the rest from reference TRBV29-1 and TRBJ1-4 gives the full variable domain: SAVISQKPSRDICQRGTSLTIQCQVDSQVTMMFWYRQQPGQSLTLIATANQGSEATYESGFVIDKFPISRPNLTFSTLTVSNMSPEDSSIYLCSANDRGNNEKLFFGSGTQLSVL.

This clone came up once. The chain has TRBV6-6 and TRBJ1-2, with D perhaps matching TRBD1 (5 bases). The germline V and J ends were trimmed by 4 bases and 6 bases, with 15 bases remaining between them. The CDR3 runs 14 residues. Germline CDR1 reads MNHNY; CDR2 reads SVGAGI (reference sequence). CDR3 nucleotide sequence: TGTGCCAGCAGTTTAGACAGATTTTCGGATGGCTACACCTTC. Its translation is CASSLDRFSDGYTF.

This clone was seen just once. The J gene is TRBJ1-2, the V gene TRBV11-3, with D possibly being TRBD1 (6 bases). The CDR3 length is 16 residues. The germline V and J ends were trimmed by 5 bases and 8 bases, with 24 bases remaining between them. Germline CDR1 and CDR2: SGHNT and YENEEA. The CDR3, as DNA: TGTGCCAGCAGCGGATCCCGGGACACCCAGATCGAAGGCTACACCTTC. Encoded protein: CASSGSRDTQIEGYTF. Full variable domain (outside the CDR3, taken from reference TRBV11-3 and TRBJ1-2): EAGVVQSPRYKIIEKKQPVAFWCNPISGHNTLYWYLQNLGQGPELLIRYENEEAVDDSQLPKDRFSAERLKGVDSTLKIQPAELGDSAVYLCASSGSRDTQIEGYTFGSGTRLTVV.

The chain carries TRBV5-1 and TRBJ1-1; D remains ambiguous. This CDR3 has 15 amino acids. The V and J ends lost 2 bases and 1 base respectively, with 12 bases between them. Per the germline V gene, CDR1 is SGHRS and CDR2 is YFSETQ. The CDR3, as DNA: TGCGCCAGCAGCTTCCCTGACCGGGCGAACACTGAAGCTTTCTTT. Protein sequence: CASSFPDRANTEAFF.

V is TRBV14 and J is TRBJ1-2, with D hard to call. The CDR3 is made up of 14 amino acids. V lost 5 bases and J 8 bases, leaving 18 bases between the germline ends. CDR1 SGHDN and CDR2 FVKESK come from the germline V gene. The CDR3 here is CASSYTKWRRGYTF. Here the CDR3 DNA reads TGTGCCAGCAGCTACACAAAATGGAGGAGAGGCTACACCTTC.

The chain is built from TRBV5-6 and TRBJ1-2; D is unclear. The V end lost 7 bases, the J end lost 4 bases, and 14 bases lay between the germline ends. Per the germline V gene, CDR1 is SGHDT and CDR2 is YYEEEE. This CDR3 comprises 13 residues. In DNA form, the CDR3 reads TGTGCCAGCGCGAGTCGAAAGACCTATGGCTACACCTTC. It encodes CASASRKTYGYTF.

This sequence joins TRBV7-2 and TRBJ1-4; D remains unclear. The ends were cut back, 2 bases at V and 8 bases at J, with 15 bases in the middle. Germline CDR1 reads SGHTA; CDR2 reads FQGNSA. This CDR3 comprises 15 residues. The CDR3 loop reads CASSLLGTLGEKLFF. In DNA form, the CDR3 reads TGTGCCAGCAGCTTACTTGGTACCTTGGGGGAAAAACTGTTTTTT.

CDR3 sequence reads: CASSEQGAITYEQYF. For the CDR3, the DNA is TGTGCCAGCAGTGAACAGGGGGCGATCACCTACGAGCAGTACTTC. V is TRBV6-1 and J is TRBJ2-7; 8 bases line up with TRBD1. CDR1 is MNHNS and CDR2 is SASEGT in the germline V gene. V lost 2 bases to trimming and J lost 2 bases; unmatched junction nucleotides: 5. CDR3 length equals 15 residues.

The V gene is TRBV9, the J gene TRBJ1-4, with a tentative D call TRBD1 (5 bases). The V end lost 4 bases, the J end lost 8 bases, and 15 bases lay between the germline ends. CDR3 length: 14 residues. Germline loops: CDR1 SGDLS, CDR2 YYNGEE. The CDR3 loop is CASSLGVREEKLFF. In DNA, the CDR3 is TGTGCCAGCAGCTTAGGGGTTCGGGAAGAAAAACTGTTTTTT.

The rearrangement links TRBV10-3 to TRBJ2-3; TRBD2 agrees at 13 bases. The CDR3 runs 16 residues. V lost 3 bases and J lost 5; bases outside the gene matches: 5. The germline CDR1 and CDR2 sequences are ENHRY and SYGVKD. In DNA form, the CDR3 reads TGTGCCATCAGTGATGGGACTAGCGGGGTAGTAGATACGCAGTATTTT. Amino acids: CAISDGTSGVVDTQYF.

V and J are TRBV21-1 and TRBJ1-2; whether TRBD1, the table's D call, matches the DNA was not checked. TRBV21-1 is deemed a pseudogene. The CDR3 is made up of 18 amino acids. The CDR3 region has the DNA TGTGCCAGCAGTCAAGGAGGAGGACAGGCGCCGAGTAACTATGGCTACACCTTC. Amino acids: CASSQGGGQAPSNYGYTF.